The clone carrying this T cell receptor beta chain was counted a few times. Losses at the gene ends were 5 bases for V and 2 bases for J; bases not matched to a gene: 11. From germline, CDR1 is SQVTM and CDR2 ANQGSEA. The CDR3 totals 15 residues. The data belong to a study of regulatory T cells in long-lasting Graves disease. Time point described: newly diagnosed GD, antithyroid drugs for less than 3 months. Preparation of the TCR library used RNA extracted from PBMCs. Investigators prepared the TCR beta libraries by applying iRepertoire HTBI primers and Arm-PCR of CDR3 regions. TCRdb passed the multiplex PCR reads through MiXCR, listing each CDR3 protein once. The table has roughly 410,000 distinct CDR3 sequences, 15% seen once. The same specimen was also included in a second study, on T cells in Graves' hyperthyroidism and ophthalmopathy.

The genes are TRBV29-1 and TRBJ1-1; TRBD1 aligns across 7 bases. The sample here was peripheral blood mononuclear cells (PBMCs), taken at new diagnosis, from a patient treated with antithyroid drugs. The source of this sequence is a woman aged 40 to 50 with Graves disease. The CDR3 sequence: CSVPVTGTENTEAFF. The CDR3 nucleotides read TGCAGCGTTCCGGTCACCGGGACAGAAAACACTGAAGCTTTCTTT. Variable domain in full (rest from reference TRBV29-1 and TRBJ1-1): SAVISQKPSRDICQRGTSLTIQCQVDSQVTMMFWYRQQPGQSLTLIATANQGSEATYESGFVIDKFPISRPNLTFSTLTVSNMSPEDSSIYLCSVPVTGTENTEAFFGQGTRLTVV.